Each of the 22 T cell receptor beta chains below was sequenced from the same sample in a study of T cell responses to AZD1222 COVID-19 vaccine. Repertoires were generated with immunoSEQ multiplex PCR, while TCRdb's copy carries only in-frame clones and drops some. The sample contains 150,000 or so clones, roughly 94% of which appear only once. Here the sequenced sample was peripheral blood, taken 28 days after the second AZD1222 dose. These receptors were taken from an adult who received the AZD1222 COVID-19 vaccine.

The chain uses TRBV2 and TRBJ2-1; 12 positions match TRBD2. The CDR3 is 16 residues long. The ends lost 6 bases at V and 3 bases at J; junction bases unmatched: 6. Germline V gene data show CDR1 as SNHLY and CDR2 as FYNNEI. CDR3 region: CASRSRLAGVYNEQFF. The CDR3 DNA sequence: TGTGCCAGCAGGTCCCGACTAGCGGGAGTCTACAATGAGCAGTTCTTC. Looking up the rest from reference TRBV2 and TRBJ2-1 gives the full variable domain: EPEVTQTPSHQVTQMGQEVILRCVPISNHLYFYWYRQILGQKVEFLVSFYNNEISEKSEIFDDQFSVERPDGSNFTLKIRSTKLEDSAMYFCASRSRLAGVYNEQFFGPGTRLTVL.

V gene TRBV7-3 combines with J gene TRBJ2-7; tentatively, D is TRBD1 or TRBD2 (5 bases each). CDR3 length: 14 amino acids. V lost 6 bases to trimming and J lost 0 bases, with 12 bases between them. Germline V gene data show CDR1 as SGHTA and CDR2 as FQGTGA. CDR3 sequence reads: CASSSGTSSYEQYF. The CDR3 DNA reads TGTGCCAGCAGTTCTGGGACGAGCTCCTACGAGCAGTACTTC. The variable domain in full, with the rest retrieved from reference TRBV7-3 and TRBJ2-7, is GAGVSQTPSNKVTEKGKYVELRCDPISGHTALYWYRQSLGQGPEFLIYFQGTGAADDSGLPNDRFFAVRPEGSVSTLKIQRTERGDSAVYLCASSSGTSSYEQYFGPGTRLTVT.

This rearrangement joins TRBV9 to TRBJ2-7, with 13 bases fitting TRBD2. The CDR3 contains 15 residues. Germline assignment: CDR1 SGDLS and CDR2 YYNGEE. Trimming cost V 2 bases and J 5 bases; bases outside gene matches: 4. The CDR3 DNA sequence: TGTGCCAGCAGCGTCATCGGACTAGCGGGAGACGAGCAGTACTTC. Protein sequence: CASSVIGLAGDEQYF.

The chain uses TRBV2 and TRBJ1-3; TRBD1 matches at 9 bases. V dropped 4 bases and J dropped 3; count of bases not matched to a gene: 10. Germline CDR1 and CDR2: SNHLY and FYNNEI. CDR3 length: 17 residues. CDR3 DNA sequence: TGTGCCAGCAGTGTATGGGCGACAGGGGGAGGTGGAAACACCATATATTTT. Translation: CASSVWATGGGGNTIYF.

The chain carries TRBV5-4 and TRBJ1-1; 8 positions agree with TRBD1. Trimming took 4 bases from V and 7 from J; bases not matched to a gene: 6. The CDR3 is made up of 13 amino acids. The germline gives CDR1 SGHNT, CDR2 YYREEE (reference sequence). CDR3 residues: CASSPRQGNEAFF. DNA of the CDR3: TGTGCCAGCAGCCCAAGACAGGGGAATGAAGCTTTCTTT.

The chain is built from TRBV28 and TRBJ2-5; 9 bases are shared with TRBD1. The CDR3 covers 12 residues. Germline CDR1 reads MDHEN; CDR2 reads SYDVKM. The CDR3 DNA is TGTGCTTGGAACAGGGGGCATGGGACCCAGTACTTC. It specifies CAWNRGHGTQYF. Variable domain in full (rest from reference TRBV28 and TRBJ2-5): DVKVTQSSRYLVKRTGEKVFLECVQDMDHENMFWYRQDPGLGLRLIYFSYDVKMKEKGDIPEGYSVSREKKERFSLILESASTNQTSMYLCAWNRGHGTQYFGPGTRLLVL.

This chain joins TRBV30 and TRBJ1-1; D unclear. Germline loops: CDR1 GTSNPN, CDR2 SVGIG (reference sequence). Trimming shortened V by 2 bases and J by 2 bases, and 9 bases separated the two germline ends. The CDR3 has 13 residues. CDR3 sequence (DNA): TGTGCCTGGAGTCTTATAATCAACACTGAAGCTTTCTTT. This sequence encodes CAWSLIINTEAFF.

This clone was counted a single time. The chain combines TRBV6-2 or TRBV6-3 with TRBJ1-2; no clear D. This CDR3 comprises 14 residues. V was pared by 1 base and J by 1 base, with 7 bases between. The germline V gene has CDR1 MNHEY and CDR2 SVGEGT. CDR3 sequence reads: CASSYLSNNYGYTF. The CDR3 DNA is TGTGCCAGCAGTTACTTGTCGAATAACTATGGCTACACCTTC.

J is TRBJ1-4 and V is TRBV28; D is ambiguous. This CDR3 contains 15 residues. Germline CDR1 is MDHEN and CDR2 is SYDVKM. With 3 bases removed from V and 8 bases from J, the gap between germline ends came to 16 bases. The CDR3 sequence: CASSFSPSKGEKLFF. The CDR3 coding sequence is TGTGCCAGCAGTTTTTCTCCGTCGAAAGGAGAAAAACTGTTTTTT.

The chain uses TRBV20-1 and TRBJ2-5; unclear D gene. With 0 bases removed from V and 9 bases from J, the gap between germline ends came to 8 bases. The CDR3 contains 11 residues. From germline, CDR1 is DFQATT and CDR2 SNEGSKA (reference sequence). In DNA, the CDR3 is TGCAGTGCTAGAGATCTGGGCGCCCAGTACTTC. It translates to CSARDLGAQYF.

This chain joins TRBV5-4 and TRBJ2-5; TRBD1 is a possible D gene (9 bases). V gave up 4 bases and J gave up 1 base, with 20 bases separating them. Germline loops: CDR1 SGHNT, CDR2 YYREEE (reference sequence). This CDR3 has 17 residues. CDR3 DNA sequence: TGTGCCAGCAGCCCAACCGGACAGGGGACTAGCCAAGAGACCCAGTACTTC. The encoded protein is CASSPTGQGTSQETQYF.

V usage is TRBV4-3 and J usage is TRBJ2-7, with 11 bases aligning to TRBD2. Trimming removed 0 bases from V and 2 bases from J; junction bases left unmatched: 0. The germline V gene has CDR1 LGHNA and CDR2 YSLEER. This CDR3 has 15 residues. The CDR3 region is CASSQELAGAYEQYF. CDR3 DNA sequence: TGCGCCAGCAGCCAAGAACTAGCGGGAGCCTACGAGCAGTACTTC.

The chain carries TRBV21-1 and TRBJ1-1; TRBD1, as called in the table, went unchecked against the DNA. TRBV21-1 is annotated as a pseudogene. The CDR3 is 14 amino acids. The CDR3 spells CARRATGGGTEAFF. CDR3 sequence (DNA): TGTGCCAGGAGAGCGACAGGGGGGGGAACTGAAGCTTTCTTT.

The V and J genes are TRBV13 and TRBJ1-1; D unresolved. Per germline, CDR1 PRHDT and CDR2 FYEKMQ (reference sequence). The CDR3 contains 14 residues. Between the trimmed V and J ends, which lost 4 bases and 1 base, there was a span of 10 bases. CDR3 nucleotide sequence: TGTGCCAGCAGCTGGTTAGGGAAGAACACTGAAGCTTTCTTT. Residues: CASSWLGKNTEAFF.

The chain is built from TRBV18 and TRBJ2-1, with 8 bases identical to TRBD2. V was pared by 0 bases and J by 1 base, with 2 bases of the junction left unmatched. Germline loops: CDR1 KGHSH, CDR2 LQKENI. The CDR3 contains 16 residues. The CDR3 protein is CASSPPSGTSYNEQFF. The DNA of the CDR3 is TGTGCCAGCTCACCACCTAGCGGGACATCCTACAATGAGCAGTTCTTC.

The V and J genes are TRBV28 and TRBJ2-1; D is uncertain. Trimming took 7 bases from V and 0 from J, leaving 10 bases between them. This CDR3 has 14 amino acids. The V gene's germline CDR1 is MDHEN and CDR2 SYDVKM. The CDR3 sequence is CASTTLSSYNEQFF. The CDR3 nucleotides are TGTGCCAGCACGACTCTAAGCTCCTACAATGAGCAGTTCTTC.

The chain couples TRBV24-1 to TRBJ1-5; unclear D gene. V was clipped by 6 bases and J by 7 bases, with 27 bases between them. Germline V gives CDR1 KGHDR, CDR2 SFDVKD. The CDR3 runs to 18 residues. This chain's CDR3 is CATSLPLPQEVVVQPQHF. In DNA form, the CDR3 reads TGTGCCACCAGTTTGCCTCTTCCTCAGGAGGTAGTCGTCCAGCCCCAGCATTTT.

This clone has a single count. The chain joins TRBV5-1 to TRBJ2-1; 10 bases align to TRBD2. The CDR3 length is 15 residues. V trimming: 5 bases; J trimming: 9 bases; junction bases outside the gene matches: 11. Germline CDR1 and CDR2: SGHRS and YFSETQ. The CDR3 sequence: CASSTLAGSRLEQFF. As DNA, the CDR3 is TGCGCCAGCAGTACACTAGCGGGGTCTCGGCTTGAGCAGTTCTTC.

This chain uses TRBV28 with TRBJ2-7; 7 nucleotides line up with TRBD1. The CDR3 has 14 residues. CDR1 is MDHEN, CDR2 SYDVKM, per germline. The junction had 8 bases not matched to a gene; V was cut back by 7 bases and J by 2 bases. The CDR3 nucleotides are TGTGCCAGCATCCCCGGGACAGAAACCTACGAGCAGTACTTC. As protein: CASIPGTETYEQYF.

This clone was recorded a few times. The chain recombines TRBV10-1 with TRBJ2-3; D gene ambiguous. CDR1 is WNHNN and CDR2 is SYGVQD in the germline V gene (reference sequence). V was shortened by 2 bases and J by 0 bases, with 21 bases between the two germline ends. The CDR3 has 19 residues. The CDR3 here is CASSEIMANDPPSTDTQYF. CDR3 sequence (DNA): TGCGCCAGCAGTGAGATCATGGCGAACGACCCCCCGAGCACAGATACGCAGTATTTT.

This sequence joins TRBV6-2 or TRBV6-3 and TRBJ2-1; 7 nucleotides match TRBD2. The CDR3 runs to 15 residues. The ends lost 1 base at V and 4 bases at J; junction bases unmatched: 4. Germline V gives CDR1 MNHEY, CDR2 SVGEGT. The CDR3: CASSYWAGEYNEQFF. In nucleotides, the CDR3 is TGTGCCAGCAGTTACTGGGCGGGAGAGTACAATGAGCAGTTCTTC.

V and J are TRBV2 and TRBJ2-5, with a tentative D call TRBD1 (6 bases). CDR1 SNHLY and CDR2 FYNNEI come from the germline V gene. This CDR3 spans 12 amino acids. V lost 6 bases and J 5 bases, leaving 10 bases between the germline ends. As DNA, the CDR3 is TGTGCCAGCAGAGGACAGAGTGAGACCCAGTACTTC. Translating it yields CASRGQSETQYF.